A selection of T cell receptor beta chains follows, all from one sample in a study of Tregs in tolerant kidney transplant recipients. The protocol was immunoSEQ multiplex PCR, while the TCRdb copy is restricted to in-frame clones and leaves out a portion. Of about 240,000 clones in the sample, around 81% were seen once. The source material was CD4+ T cells from blood. The receptors here all came from a human donor in good health. Both conserved end residues are part of each CDR3. Fields, in order: D gene, J gene, clone size, V gene, CDR3 protein, CDR3 DNA. A D gene is named only where the DNA matches it firmly. Only part of the rows carry a size: once, few, many, or a class if the clone is expanded.

TRBD1 TRBJ1-5 . TRBV6-1 CASSARDSRWGGNQPQHF TGTGCCAGCAGTGCACGGGACAGCCGTTGGGGTGGCAATCAGCCCCAGCATTTT
. TRBJ2-5 . TRBV29-1 CSVGGVEAETQYF TGCAGCGTTGGGGGGGTGGAGGCAGAGACCCAGTACTTC
. TRBJ1-5 . TRBV21-1 CASSQSGTGRDNQPQHF TGTGCCAGCAGCCAGTCCGGGACAGGCCGCGATAATCAGCCCCAGCATTTT
TRBD2 TRBJ2-1 . TRBV11-2 CASSLERGDNEQFF TGTGCCAGCAGCTTAGAACGGGGGGACAATGAGCAGTTCTTC
. TRBJ1-1 few TRBV2 CASSEGRDTEAFF TGTGCCAGCAGTGAAGGCAGGGACACTGAAGCTTTCTTT
. TRBJ1-3 . TRBV5-6 CASSRLGGNTIYF TGTGCCAGCAGCCGATTAGGTGGAAACACCATATATTTT
. TRBJ1-4 . TRBV5-6 CASSVGVGEKLFF TGTGCCAGCTCGGTGGGGGTTGGTGAAAAACTGTTTTTT
TRBD1 TRBJ1-4 . TRBV2 CASSIYSGQDATNEKLFF TGTGCCAGCAGTATTTATTCGGGACAGGATGCAACTAATGAAAAACTGTTTTTT
. TRBJ1-5 . TRBV2 CASSASVTAQPQHF TGTGCCAGCAGTGCCAGCGTTACAGCCCAGCCCCAGCATTTT
. TRBJ1-3 . TRBV30 CAWSVDGSGNTIYF TGTGCCTGGAGTGTGGATGGCTCTGGAAACACCATATATTTT
. TRBJ2-2 . TRBV11-3 CASSRDRNTGELFF TGTGCCAGCAGCCGTGACAGGAACACCGGGGAGCTGTTTTTT
TRBD1 TRBJ1-2 . TRBV6-6 CASSLGTGSYGYTF TGTGCCAGCAGCCTAGGGACAGGGAGCTATGGCTACACCTTC
TRBD1 TRBJ2-5 . TRBV7-7 CASSLRQGVETQYF TGTGCTAGCAGCTTAAGACAGGGCGTTGAGACCCAGTACTTC
TRBD2 TRBJ2-3 . TRBV30 CAWSLPGLAGGKSDTQYF TGTGCCTGGAGTCTCCCGGGGTTAGCGGGGGGGAAATCAGATACGCAGTATTTT
. TRBJ1-2 . TRBV20-1 CSARRNYGYTF TGCAGTGCTAGACGTAACTATGGCTACACCTTC
. TRBJ1-2 . TRBV6-5 CASSYIRQHYGYTF TGTGCCAGCAGTTACATCAGACAGCACTATGGCTACACCTTC
. TRBJ1-1 few TRBV7-9 CASSFVGYTEAFF TGTGCCAGCAGCTTTGTAGGGTACACTGAAGCTTTCTTT
. TRBJ2-7 . TRBV5-1 CASSYGGEEQYF TGCGCCAGCAGCTACGGGGGCGAAGAGCAGTACTTC
. TRBJ1-6 . TRBV30 CAWVTGSYGSPLHF TGTGCCTGGGTGACCGGGAGCTATGGGTCACCCCTCCACTTT
TRBD2 TRBJ2-3 . TRBV28 CASSWGTSGDTQYF TGTGCCAGCAGCTGGGGGACTAGCGGGGATACGCAGTATTTT
TRBD1 TRBJ1-5 . TRBV19 CASSIIGQGGNQPQHF TGTGCCAGTAGTATAATCGGACAGGGGGGCAATCAGCCCCAGCATTTT
. TRBJ2-7 . TRBV6-5 CASRQGRYEQYF TGTGCCAGCAGACAGGGTCGCTACGAGCAGTACTTC
. TRBJ2-3 . TRBV5-1 CASSRPQAPDTQYF TGCGCCAGCAGCCGCCCACAGGCCCCAGATACGCAGTATTTT
. TRBJ2-1 . TRBV25-1 CASSEYRRGYNEQFF TGTGCCAGCAGTGAATACAGGAGGGGCTACAATGAGCAGTTCTTC
. TRBJ1-2 . TRBV6-1 CASSVDPLWDYGYTF TGTGCCAGCAGTGTGGACCCTCTTTGGGACTATGGCTACACCTTC
. TRBJ2-7 . TRBV7-9 CASSPPMHEQYF TGTGCCAGCAGCCCTCCCATGCACGAGCAGTACTTC
. TRBJ2-7 . TRBV6-5 CASRRGMAFEQYF TGTGCCAGCAGGCGCGGGATGGCCTTCGAGCAGTACTTC
TRBD2 TRBJ2-3 . TRBV5-1 CASSLPGLAISTDTQYF TGCGCCAGCAGCTTACCGGGACTAGCGATTAGCACAGATACGCAGTATTTT
TRBD2 TRBJ2-3 . TRBV5-1 CASSLTAGTTDTQYF TGCGCCAGCAGCTTGACAGCGGGGACCACAGATACGCAGTATTTT
. TRBJ1-1 . TRBV19 CASSIDGTGITTEAFF TGTGCCAGTAGTATTGATGGGACGGGCATAACCACTGAAGCTTTCTTT
TRBD1 TRBJ1-1 few TRBV14 CASSQTGQGATEAFF TGTGCCAGCAGCCAAACTGGACAGGGTGCGACTGAAGCTTTCTTT